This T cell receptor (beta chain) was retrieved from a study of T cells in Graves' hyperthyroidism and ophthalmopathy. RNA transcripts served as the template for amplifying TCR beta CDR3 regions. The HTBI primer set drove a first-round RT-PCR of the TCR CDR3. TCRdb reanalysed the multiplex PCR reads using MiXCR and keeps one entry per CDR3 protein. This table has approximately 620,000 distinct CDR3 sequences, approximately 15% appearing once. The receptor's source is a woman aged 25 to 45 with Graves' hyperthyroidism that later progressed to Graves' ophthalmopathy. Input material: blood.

The CDR3 region is CSVEETDSLDYGYTF. The CDR3, as DNA: TGCAGCGTTGAAGAGACTGACAGCCTGGACTATGGCTACACCTTC. The V gene is TRBV29-1, the J gene TRBJ1-2, with D tentatively TRBD1 (5 bases). The length of the CDR3 is 15 residues. V was pared by 0 bases and J by 3 bases, with 14 bases between. Germline assignment: CDR1 SQVTM and CDR2 ANQGSEA. The full variable domain, in which reference TRBV29-1 and TRBJ1-2 provide the parts outside the CDR3, is SAVISQKPSRDICQRGTSLTIQCQVDSQVTMMFWYRQQPGQSLTLIATANQGSEATYESGFVIDKFPISRPNLTFSTLTVSNMSPEDSSIYLCSVEETDSLDYGYTFGSGTRLTVV.